The 2 T cell receptor beta chains below all came from one sample that was sequenced in a study of regulatory T cells in long-lasting Graves disease. Arm-PCR of CDR3 regions and iRepertoire HTBI primers were used to build TCR beta libraries. TCRdb reanalysed the multiplex PCR reads using MiXCR and keeps one entry per CDR3 protein. The sample records more than 450,000 distinct CDR3 sequences, roughly 17% being singletons. The time point is: newly diagnosed GD, antithyroid drugs for less than 3 months. The TCR library used RNA extracted from PBMCs. This same sample was also part of a study on T cells in Graves' hyperthyroidism and ophthalmopathy.

The source material was peripheral blood mononuclear cells (PBMCs), sampled at new diagnosis, from a patient treated with antithyroid drugs. The receptors come from a man aged 40-55 years with Graves disease.

The chain has TRBV30 and TRBJ2-3; D possibly corresponds to TRBD2 (5 bases). The germline gives CDR1 GTSNPN, CDR2 SVGIG (reference sequence). CDR3 length: 16 residues. The V end lost 0 bases, the J end lost 1 base, and 14 bases lay between the germline ends. CDR3 sequence (DNA): TGTGCCTGGAGTGTATTAGCAAGGCGGGGCACAGATACGCAGTATTTT. Translated, it gives CAWSVLARRGTDTQYF. Based on the CDR3 plus reference TRBV30 and TRBJ2-3, the full variable domain is SQTIHQWPATLVQPVGSPLSLECTVEGTSNPNLYWYRQAAGRGLQLLFYSVGIGQISSEVPQNLSASRPQDRQFILSSKKLLLSDSGFYLCAWSVLARRGTDTQYFGPGTRLTVL.

This rearrangement joins TRBV11-2 to TRBJ2-1, with 8 bases matching TRBD1. The CDR3 is made up of 16 amino acids. Trimming removed 5 bases from V and 6 bases from J; junction bases left unmatched: 12. Germline values: CDR1 SGHAT, CDR2 FQNNGV. CDR3 bases: TGTGCCAGCAGCCAACGTGACAGGGGAGAGAGCAATGAGCAGTTCTTC. Encoded protein: CASSQRDRGESNEQFF. Together with reference TRBV11-2 and TRBJ2-1, the CDR3 gives the full variable domain: EAGVAQSPRYKIIEKRQSVAFWCNPISGHATLYWYQQILGQGPKLLIQFQNNGVVDDSQLPKDRFSAERLKGVDSTLKIQPAKLEDSAVYLCASSQRDRGESNEQFFGPGTRLTVL.